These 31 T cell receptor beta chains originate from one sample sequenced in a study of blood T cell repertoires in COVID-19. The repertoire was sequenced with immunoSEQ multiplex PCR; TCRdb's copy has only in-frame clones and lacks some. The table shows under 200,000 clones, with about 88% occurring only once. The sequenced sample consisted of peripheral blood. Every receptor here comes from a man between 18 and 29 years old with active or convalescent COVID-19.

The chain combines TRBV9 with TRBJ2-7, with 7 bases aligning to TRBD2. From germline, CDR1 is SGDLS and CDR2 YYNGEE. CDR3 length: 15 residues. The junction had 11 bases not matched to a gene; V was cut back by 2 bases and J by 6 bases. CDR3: CASSVAGTKPSEQYF. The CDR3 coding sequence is TGTGCCAGCAGCGTTGCCGGGACTAAACCCTCCGAGCAGTACTTC. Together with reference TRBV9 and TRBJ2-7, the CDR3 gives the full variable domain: DSGVTQTPKHLITATGQRVTLRCSPRSGDLSVYWYQQSLDQGLQFLIQYYNGEERAKGNILERFSAQQFPDLHSELNLSSLELGDSALYFCASSVAGTKPSEQYFGPGTRLTVT.

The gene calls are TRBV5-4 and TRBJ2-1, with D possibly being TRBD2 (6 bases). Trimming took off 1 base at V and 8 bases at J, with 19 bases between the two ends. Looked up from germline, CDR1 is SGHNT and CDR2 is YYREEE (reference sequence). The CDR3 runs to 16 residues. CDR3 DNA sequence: TGTGCCAGCAGCTTGTACCGGGGAGGAACGGTCGATGAGCAGTTCTTC. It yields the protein CASSLYRGGTVDEQFF.

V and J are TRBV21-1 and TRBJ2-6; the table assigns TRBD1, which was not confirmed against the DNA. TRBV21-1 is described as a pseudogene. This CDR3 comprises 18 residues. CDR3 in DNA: TGTGCCAGCAGCAAACGACACAGGCTTAGCTCTGGGGCCAACGTCCTGACTTTC. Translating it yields CASSKRHRLSSGANVLTF.

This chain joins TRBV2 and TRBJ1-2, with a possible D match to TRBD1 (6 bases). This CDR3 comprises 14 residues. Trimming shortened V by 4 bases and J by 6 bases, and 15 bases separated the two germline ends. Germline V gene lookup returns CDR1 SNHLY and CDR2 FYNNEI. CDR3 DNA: TGTGCCAGCAGTGCCTTTACAGGGACCCATGGCTACACCTTC. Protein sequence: CASSAFTGTHGYTF.

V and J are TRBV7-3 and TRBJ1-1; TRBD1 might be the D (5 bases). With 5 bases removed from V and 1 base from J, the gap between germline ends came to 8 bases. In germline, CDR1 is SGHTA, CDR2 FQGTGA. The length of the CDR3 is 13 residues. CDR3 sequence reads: CASSQGANTEAFF. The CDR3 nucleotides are TGTGCCAGCAGCCAGGGCGCGAACACTGAAGCTTTCTTT. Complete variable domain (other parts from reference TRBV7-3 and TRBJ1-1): GAGVSQTPSNKVTEKGKYVELRCDPISGHTALYWYRQSLGQGPEFLIYFQGTGAADDSGLPNDRFFAVRPEGSVSTLKIQRTERGDSAVYLCASSQGANTEAFFGQGTRLTVV.

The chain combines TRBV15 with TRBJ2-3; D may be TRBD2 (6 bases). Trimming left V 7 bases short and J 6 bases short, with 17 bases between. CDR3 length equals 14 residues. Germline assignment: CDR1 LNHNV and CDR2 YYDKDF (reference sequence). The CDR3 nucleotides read TGTGCCACCAACCGGGACTGGGAAGAGGATACGCAGTATTTT. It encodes CATNRDWEEDTQYF.

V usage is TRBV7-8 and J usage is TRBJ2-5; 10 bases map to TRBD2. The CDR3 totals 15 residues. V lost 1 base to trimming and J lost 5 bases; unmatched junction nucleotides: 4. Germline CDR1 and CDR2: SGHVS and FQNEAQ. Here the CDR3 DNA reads TGTGCCAGCAGCTTAGAAGCGGGAGGGGGGGAGACCCAGTACTTC. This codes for CASSLEAGGGETQYF.

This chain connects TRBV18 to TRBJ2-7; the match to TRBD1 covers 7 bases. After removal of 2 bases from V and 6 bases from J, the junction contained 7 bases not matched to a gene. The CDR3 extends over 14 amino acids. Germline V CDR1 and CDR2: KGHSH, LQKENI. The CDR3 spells CASSPATGPAEQYF. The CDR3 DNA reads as TGTGCCAGCTCACCAGCGACAGGGCCCGCCGAGCAGTACTTC.

The CDR3 reads CASSLTRRADTQYF. The CDR3 DNA reads TGTGCCAGCAGCTTGACTAGAAGGGCAGATACGCAGTATTTT. The gene calls are TRBV5-4 and TRBJ2-3, with a weak D call TRBD2 (5 bases). The V end was cut by 1 base, the J end by 4 bases, with 10 bases between. From germline, CDR1 is SGHNT and CDR2 YYREEE (reference sequence). The CDR3 is 14 residues long. The full variable domain, with the rest looked up from reference TRBV5-4 and TRBJ2-3, is ETGVTQSPTHLIKTRGQQVTLRCSSQSGHNTVSWYQQALGQGPQFIFQYYREEENGRGNFPPRFSGLQFPNYSSELNVNALELDDSALYLCASSLTRRADTQYFGPGTRLTVL.

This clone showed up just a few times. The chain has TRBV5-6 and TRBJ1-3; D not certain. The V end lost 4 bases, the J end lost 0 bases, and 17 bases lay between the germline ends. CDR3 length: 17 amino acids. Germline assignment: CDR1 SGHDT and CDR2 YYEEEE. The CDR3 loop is CASSPQVTRFSGNTIYF. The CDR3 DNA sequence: TGTGCCAGCAGCCCCCAGGTGACAAGGTTCTCTGGAAACACCATATATTTT.

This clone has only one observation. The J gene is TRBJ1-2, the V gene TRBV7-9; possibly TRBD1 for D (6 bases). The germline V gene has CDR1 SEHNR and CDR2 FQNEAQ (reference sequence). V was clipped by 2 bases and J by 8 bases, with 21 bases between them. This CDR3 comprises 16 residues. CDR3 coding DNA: TGTGCCAGCAGCTTAAAATATGCCCAGGGGCTAGGGGGCTACACCTTC. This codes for CASSLKYAQGLGGYTF.

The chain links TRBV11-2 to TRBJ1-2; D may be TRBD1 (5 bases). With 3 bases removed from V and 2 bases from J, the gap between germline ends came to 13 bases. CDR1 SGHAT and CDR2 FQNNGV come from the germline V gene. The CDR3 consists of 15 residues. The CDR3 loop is CASSFSGIENYGYTF. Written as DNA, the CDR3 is TGTGCCAGCAGCTTTTCAGGGATTGAGAACTATGGCTACACCTTC.

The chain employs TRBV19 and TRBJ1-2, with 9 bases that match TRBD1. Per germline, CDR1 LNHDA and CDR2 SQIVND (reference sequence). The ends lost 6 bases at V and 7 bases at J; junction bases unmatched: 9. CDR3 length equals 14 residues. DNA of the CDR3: TGTGCCAGTAGCCGGGACAGGGATTTAGGTGGCTACACCTTC. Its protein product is CASSRDRDLGGYTF.

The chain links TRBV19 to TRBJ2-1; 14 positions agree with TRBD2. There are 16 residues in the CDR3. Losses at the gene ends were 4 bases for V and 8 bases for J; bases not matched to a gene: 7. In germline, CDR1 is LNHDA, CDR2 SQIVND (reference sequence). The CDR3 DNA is TGTGCCAGTAGTAAACCGGGACTAGCGGGGGATCATGAGCAGTTCTTC. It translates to CASSKPGLAGDHEQFF.

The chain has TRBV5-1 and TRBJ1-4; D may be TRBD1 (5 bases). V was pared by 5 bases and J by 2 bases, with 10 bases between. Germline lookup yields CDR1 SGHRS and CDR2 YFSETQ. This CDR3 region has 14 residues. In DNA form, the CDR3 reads TGCGCCAGCAGATCTCGACAGACTAATGAAAAACTGTTTTTT. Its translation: CASRSRQTNEKLFF. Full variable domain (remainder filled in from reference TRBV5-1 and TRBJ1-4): KAGVTQTPRYLIKTRGQQVTLSCSPISGHRSVSWYQQTPGQGLQFLFEYFSETQRNKGNFPGRFSGRQFSNSRSEMNVSTLELGDSALYLCASRSRQTNEKLFFGSGTQLSVL.

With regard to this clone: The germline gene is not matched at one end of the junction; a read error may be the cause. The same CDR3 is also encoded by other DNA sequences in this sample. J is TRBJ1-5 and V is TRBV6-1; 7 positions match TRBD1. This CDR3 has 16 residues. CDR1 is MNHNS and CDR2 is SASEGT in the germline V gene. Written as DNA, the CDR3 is TGCGCCAGCAGTGAAAGACAGGGCTTTAGCAATCAGCCCCAGCATTTT. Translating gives CASSERQGFSNQPQHF.

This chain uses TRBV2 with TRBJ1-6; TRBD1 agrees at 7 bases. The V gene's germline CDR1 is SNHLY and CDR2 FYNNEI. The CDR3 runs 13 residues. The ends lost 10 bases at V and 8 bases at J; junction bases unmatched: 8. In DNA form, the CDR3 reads TGTGCCATCGACAGGGCGAAAGATTCACCCCTCCACTTT. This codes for CAIDRAKDSPLHF.

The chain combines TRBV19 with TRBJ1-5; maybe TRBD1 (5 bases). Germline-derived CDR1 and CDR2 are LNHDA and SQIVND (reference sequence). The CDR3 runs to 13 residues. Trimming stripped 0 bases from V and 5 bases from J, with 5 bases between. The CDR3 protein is CASSIDRDQPQHF. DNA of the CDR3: TGTGCCAGTAGTATAGACAGGGATCAGCCCCAGCATTTT.

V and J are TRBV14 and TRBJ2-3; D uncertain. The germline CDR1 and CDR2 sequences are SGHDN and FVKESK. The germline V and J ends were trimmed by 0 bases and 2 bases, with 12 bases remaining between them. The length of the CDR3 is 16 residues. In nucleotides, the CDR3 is TGTGCCAGCAGCCAAGACTCGTCCCCTATCACAGATACGCAGTATTTT. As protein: CASSQDSSPITDTQYF.

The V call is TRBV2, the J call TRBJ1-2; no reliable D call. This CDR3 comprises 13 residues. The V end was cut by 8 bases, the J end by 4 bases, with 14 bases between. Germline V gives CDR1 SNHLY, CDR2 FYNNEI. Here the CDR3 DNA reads TGTGCCAGCCACGCCGGGAGTTCCTATGGCTACACCTTC. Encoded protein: CASHAGSSYGYTF.

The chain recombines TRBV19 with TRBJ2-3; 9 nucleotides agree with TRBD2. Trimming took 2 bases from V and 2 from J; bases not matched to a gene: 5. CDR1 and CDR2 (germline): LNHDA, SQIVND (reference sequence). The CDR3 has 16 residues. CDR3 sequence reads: CASSISSGTYTDTQYF. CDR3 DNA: TGTGCCAGTAGTATATCTAGCGGGACTTACACAGATACGCAGTATTTT.

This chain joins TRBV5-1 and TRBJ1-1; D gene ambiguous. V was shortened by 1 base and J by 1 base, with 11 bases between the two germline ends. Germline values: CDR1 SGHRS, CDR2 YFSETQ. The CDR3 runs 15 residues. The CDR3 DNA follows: TGCGCCAGCAGCTTGTTGGCCACCAAGAACACTGAAGCTTTCTTT. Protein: CASSLLATKNTEAFF.

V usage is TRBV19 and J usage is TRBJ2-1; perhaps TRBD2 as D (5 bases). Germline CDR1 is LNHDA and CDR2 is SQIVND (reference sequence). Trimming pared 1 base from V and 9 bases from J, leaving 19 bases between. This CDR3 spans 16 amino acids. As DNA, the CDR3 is TGTGCCAGTAGTATAGTGGGCCGGGGATTACCGACTGAGCAGTTCTTC. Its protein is CASSIVGRGLPTEQFF. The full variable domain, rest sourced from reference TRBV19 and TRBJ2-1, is DGGITQSPKYLFRKEGQNVTLSCEQNLNHDAMYWYRQDPGQGLRLIYYSQIVNDFQKGDIAEGYSVSREKKESFPLTVTSAQKNPTAFYLCASSIVGRGLPTEQFFGPGTRLTVL.

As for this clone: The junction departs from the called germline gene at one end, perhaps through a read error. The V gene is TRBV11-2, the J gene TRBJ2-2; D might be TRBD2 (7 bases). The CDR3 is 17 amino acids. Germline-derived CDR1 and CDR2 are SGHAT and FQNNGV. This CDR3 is CASSLVFAGANTGELFF. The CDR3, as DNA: TGTGCCAGCAGCTTAGTTTTTGCGGGGGCGAATACCGGGGAGCTGTTTTTT.

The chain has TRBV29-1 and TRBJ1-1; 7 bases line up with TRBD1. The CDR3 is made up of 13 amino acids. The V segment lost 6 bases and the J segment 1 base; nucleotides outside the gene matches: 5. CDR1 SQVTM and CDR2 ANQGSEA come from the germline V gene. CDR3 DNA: TGCAGCGTGGCGGGACAGAGGAACACTGAAGCTTTCTTT. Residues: CSVAGQRNTEAFF.

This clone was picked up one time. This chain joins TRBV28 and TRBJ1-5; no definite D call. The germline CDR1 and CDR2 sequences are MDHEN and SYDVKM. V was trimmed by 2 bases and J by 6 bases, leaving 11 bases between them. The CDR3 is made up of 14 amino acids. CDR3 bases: TGTGCCAGCAGTTTAGGTCAGACGGGTCAGCCCCAGCATTTT. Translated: CASSLGQTGQPQHF.

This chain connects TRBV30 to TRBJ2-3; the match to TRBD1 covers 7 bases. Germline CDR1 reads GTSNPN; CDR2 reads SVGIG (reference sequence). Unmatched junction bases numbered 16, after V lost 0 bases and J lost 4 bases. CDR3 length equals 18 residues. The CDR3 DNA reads TGTGCCTGGAGTGTGTTTTCGATTAAAAGAGGGGGCCCAGATACGCAGTATTTT. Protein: CAWSVFSIKRGGPDTQYF.

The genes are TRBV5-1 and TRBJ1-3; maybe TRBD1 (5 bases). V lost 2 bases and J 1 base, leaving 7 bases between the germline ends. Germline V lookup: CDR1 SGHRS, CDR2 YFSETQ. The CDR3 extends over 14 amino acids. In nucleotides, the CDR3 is TGCGCCAGCAGCTTCTCAGGGTCTGGAAACACCATATATTTT. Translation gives CASSFSGSGNTIYF.

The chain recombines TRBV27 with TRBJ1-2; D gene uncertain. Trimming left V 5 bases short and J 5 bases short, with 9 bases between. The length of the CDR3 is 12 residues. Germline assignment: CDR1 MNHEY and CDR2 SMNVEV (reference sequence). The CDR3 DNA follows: TGTGCCAGCAGTGGCAGGAATTATGGCTACACCTTC. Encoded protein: CASSGRNYGYTF.

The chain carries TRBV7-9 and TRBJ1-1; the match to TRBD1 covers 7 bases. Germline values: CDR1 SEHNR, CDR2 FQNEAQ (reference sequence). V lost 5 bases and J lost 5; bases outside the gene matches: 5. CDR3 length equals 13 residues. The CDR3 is CASSHTGETEAFF. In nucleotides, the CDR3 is TGTGCCAGCAGCCACACAGGGGAAACTGAAGCTTTCTTT.

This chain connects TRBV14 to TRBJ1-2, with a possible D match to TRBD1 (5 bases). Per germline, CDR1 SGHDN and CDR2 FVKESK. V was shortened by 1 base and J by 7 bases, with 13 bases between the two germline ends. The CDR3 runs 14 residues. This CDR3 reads CASSQAQGLSGYTF. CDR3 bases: TGTGCCAGCAGCCAAGCTCAGGGATTGAGTGGCTACACCTTC.